The clone carrying this T cell receptor beta chain appeared many times. RNA transcripts were the template for amplifying TCR beta CDR3 regions. Carried out on the TCR CDR3, a first-round RT-PCR used the HTBI primer set. TCRdb itself ran the multiplex PCR reads through MiXCR, one entry per CDR3 protein. Of about 280,000 distinct CDR3 sequences in the sample, about 25% were seen once. The data were taken from a study of T cells in Graves' hyperthyroidism and ophthalmopathy. Between the trimmed V and J ends, which lost 0 bases and 3 bases, there was a span of 9 bases. The CDR3 spans 14 residues. Germline V lookup: CDR1 KGHSH, CDR2 LQKENI. Initially, at the first diagnosis of hyperthyroidism and before any ophthalmopathy symptoms, blood was sampled. 8.5 to 10 ml of fresh peripheral blood supplied the PBMCs.

The V and J genes are TRBV18 and TRBJ2-7; tentative D call: TRBD1 (5 bases). The sequenced material came from blood. The receptor was isolated from a middle-aged man with Graves' hyperthyroidism that later progressed to Graves' ophthalmopathy. The CDR3 DNA follows: TGTGCCAGCTCACCACCAGGACAAAACTACGAGCAGTACTTC. Its protein is CASSPPGQNYEQYF.